This T cell receptor (beta chain) was sequenced during a study of blood T cell repertoires in COVID-19. Overall study: Some COVID-19 samples were acute and others convalescent; all came from the United States, Italy and Spain. Nucleic acid was either cDNA or gDNA, and it came from T cells, B-cell-depleted T cells, or PBMCs.

The CDR3 has 13 residues. Trimming cost V 0 bases and J 2 bases, with 5 bases left between them. Germline CDR1 MGHRA, CDR2 YSYEKL. Sequencing used immunoSEQ multiplex PCR; TCRdb keeps in-frame clones, though not all of them. The data show approximately 60,000 clones, around four fifths seen once. The clonotype was recovered from a human donor in a cohort sampled during active COVID-19. Sequenced input: peripheral blood. The chain recombines TRBV4-1 with TRBJ2-7; D uncertain. CDR3 region: CASSQDFAYEQYF. CDR3 sequence (DNA): TGCGCCAGCAGCCAAGATTTCGCCTACGAGCAGTACTTC.